This T cell receptor beta chain was recorded in a study of T cell responses to AZD1222 COVID-19 vaccine. Clones were read by immunoSEQ multiplex PCR, and TCRdb kept only the in-frame ones, dropping some. This sample has roughly 100,000 clones; 86% occur once, and the top ten carry 4% to 6%. The V and J ends lost 3 bases and 0 bases respectively, with 10 bases between them. This CDR3 is 15 amino acids long. The V gene's germline CDR1 is MNHEY and CDR2 SMNVEV (reference sequence). The source was peripheral blood, collected on day 0 of AZD1222 vaccination. The TCR comes from an adult in good health. The rearrangement links TRBV27 to TRBJ2-3; tentatively, D is TRBD1 or TRBD2 (5 bases each). CDR3 sequence: CASSFGGTSTDTQYF. CDR3 bases: TGTGCCAGCAGTTTTGGGGGAACTAGCACAGATACGCAGTATTTT.